The 9 T cell receptor beta chains presented below share a single source sample, sequenced in a study of cytomegalovirus exposure and HLA in healthy donors (dated by TCRdb to about 2017). The library was generated by the immunoSEQ multiplex PCR assay. A mixture of 60 forward primers for TCR Vbeta segments and 13 reverse primers for TCR Jbeta segments was used in the multiplex PCR. This is the immuneACCESS table as TCRdb keeps it, with only in-frame sequences that have V and J called. A part of the clones is gone; compared with another copy, unresolved V genes explain less than half, and the rest is unexplained. Within this sample are about 72,000 clones, with 65% to 70% of them counted one time only. Clones ranked in the top ten supply roughly a fifth of the sample. Material: PBMCs. These receptors came from a man aged 40-50 years in good health and CMV-seropositive.

This chain links TRBV9 with TRBJ1-3; weak D call: TRBD1 (6 bases). The germline V gene encodes CDR1 SGDLS and CDR2 YYNGEE. Trimming pared 6 bases from V and 2 bases from J, leaving 9 bases between. This CDR3 has 13 residues. CDR3 residues: CASTGGPGNTIYF. In nucleotides, the CDR3 is TGTGCCAGCACGGGGGGGCCTGGAAACACCATATATTTT. The full variable domain, with the rest looked up from reference TRBV9 and TRBJ1-3, is DSGVTQTPKHLITATGQRVTLRCSPRSGDLSVYWYQQSLDQGLQFLIQYYNGEERAKGNILERFSAQQFPDLHSELNLSSLELGDSALYFCASTGGPGNTIYFGEGSWLTVV.

The chain recombines TRBV7-6 with TRBJ2-7; 11 bases are shared with TRBD1. Germline CDR1 and CDR2: SGHVS and FNYEAQ. This CDR3 is built from 17 residues. V was pared by 5 bases and J by 6 bases, with 15 bases of the junction left unmatched. CDR3 nucleotide sequence: TGTGCCAGCAGCCAAACGGACAGGGGGCCCTCTCTGGTCGAGCAGTACTTC. Translating it yields CASSQTDRGPSLVEQYF.

CDR3 amino acids: CASSVSGSGNTIYF. The CDR3 nucleotides read TGCGCCAGCAGCGTATCGGGGTCGGGAAACACCATATATTTT. The rearrangement links TRBV5-1 to TRBJ1-3; no clear D. The V gene lost 4 bases and the J gene lost 4 bases, with 12 bases spanning the gap. CDR1 and CDR2 from the germline V gene are SGHRS and YFSETQ. The CDR3 has 14 residues.

This clone was counted once. This chain links TRBV7-2 with TRBJ2-5; 7 bases align to TRBD2. J lost 5 bases, V lost 2 bases, and 5 bases had no gene match. Germline V lookup: CDR1 SGHTA, CDR2 FQGNSA. The CDR3 length is 14 residues. The CDR3 is CASSLLLAAETQYF. The DNA for the CDR3 is TGTGCCAGCAGCTTATTGCTAGCGGCGGAGACCCAGTACTTC.

The rearrangement links TRBV9 to TRBJ1-6; D possibly corresponds to TRBD1 (5 bases). Germline assignment: CDR1 SGDLS and CDR2 YYNGEE. This CDR3 region has 15 residues. With 7 bases removed from V and 10 bases from J, the gap between germline ends came to 21 bases. The CDR3 DNA is TGTGCCAGCGCTTCGGGGGGTTTGAAAGAATCACCCCTCCACTTT. It specifies CASASGGLKESPLHF.

Of note for this clone: At one end the junction does not follow the germline gene, possibly because of a read error. The rearrangement uses TRBV5-1 and TRBJ2-3; 9 bases are a match to TRBD2. Germline V lookup: CDR1 SGHRS, CDR2 YFSETQ. The CDR3 has 14 amino acids. CDR3 loop: CASSLGTSKDTQYF. CDR3 nucleotide sequence: TGCGCCAGCAGCTTAGGGACTAGCAAAGATACGCAGTATTTT.

The rearrangement joins TRBV6-6 to TRBJ2-5, with D unclear. The J call may not be correct, given that the DNA end is closer to TRBJ2-7. CDR3 length equals 12 residues. Germline V gene sequence: CDR1 MNHNY, CDR2 SVGAGI (reference sequence). This CDR3 is CASSSDDYEQYF. The CDR3 DNA follows: TGTGCCAGCAGTTCGGATGACTACGAGCAGTACTTC.

This clone was observed a handful of times. CDR3 in DNA: TGCAGCGTTGAATCCAGTCGGGGGGGCTACACCTTC. It yields the protein CSVESSRGGYTF. This sequence joins TRBV29-1 and TRBJ1-2, with D tentatively TRBD1 (5 bases). The V gene's germline CDR1 is SQVTM and CDR2 ANQGSEA. V was cut by 2 bases and J by 8 bases, with 12 bases left in between. CDR3 length equals 12 residues.

V usage is TRBV20-1 and J usage is TRBJ2-5, with D hard to call. The germline gives CDR1 DFQATT, CDR2 SNEGSKA (reference sequence). V lost 1 base and J lost 5, with 5 bases in between. The CDR3 has 11 residues. CDR3 bases: TGCAGTGCTAGAGTTCCGGAGACCCAGTACTTC. Residues: CSARVPETQYF.